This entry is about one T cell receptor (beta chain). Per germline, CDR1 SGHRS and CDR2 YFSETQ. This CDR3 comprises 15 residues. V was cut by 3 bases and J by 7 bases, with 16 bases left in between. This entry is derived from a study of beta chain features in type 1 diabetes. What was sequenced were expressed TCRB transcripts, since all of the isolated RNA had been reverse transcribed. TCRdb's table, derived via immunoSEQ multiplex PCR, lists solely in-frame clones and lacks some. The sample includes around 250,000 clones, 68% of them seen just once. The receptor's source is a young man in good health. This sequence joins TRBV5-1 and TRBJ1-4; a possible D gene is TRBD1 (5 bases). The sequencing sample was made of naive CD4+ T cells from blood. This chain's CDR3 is CASSSTGYGGEKLFF. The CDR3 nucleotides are TGCGCCAGCAGCTCTACAGGTTACGGAGGTGAAAAACTGTTTTTT.